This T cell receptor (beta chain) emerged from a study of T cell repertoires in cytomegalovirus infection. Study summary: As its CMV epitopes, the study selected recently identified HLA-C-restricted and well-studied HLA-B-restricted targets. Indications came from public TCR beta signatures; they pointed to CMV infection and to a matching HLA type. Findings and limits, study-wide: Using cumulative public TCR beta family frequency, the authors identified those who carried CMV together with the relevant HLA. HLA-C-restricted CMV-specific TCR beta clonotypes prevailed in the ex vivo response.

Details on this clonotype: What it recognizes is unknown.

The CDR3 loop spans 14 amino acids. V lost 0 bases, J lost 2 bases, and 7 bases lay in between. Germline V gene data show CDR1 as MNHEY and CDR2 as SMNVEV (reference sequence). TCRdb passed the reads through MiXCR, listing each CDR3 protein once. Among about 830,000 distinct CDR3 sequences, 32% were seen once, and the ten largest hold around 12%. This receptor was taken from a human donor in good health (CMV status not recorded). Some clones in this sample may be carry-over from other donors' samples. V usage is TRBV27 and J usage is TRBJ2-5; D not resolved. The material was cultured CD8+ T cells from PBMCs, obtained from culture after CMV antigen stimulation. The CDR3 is CASSLSSLQETQYF. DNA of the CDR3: TGTGCCAGCAGTTTATCTAGCCTACAAGAGACCCAGTACTTC.